This is a list of T cell receptor beta chains from one sample in a study of OX40 agonist ivuxolimab in advanced cancers. Some clones are missing from TCRdb's copy, which holds only in-frame ones; the method was immunoSEQ multiplex PCR. The sample has around 110,000 clones, 80% to 95% seen once. Sequenced here: CD4+ or CD8+ T cells sorted from blood, sampled in a trial of the OX40 agonist ivuxolimab. The source of these receptors is an adult with an advanced solid tumor such as melanoma, head and neck, liver or kidney cancer. Each CDR3 is given with its conserved first and last residue. D genes are given only for firm matches. Clone size is not always given. Where it is, it says once, few, many or a class for expanded clones.

abundance: once
d_gene: -
v_gene: TRBV15
j_gene: TRBJ1-2
CDR3aa: CATSRELSVYGYTF
CDR3nt: TGTGCCACCAGCAGAGAGCTTTCGGTCTATGGCTACACCTTC

abundance: -
d_gene: -
v_gene: TRBV4-1
j_gene: TRBJ2-5
CDR3aa: CASSQDPNSAGRETQYF
CDR3nt: TGCGCCAGCAGCCAAGATCCTAACTCAGCAGGGAGGGAGACCCAGTACTTC

abundance: once
d_gene: -
v_gene: TRBV7-8
j_gene: TRBJ1-6
CDR3aa: CASRPDNSPLHF
CDR3nt: TGTGCCAGCCGACCAGACAATTCACCCCTCCACTTT

abundance: -
d_gene: TRBD1
v_gene: TRBV19
j_gene: TRBJ2-3
CDR3aa: CATSDRGGADTQYF
CDR3nt: TGTGCCACATCTGACAGGGGGGGGGCAGATACGCAGTATTTT

abundance: -
d_gene: -
v_gene: TRBV14
j_gene: TRBJ2-1
CDR3aa: CASSQSAYSEQFF
CDR3nt: TGTGCCAGCAGCCAAAGCGCCTACAGTGAGCAGTTCTTC

abundance: -
d_gene: TRBD2
v_gene: TRBV7-3
j_gene: TRBJ2-3
CDR3aa: CASSLEGGRGGTQYF
CDR3nt: TGTGCCAGCAGCCTGGAAGGCGGGAGGGGGGGAACGCAGTATTTT

abundance: -
d_gene: -
v_gene: TRBV19
j_gene: TRBJ1-5
CDR3aa: CASSIGANQPQHF
CDR3nt: TGTGCCAGTAGTATAGGGGCCAATCAGCCCCAGCATTTT

abundance: -
d_gene: TRBD2
v_gene: TRBV25-1
j_gene: TRBJ2-2
CDR3aa: CASSGGLAGSGELFF
CDR3nt: TGTGCCAGCAGTGGTGGACTAGCGGGGTCCGGGGAGCTGTTTTTT

abundance: -
d_gene: TRBD2
v_gene: TRBV19
j_gene: TRBJ2-2
CDR3aa: CASSIGSGRATGELFF
CDR3nt: TGTGCCAGTAGTATTGGTAGCGGGAGGGCCACCGGGGAGCTGTTTTTT

abundance: -
d_gene: -
v_gene: TRBV28
j_gene: TRBJ1-2
CDR3aa: CASSFIGWNKNYGYTF
CDR3nt: TGTGCCAGCAGTTTTATCGGGTGGAACAAGAACTATGGCTACACCTTC

abundance: -
d_gene: -
v_gene: TRBV9
j_gene: TRBJ2-7
CDR3aa: CASSAAWDTSGEQYF
CDR3nt: TGTGCCAGCAGCGCAGCGTGGGACACCTCTGGGGAGCAGTACTTC

abundance: -
d_gene: -
v_gene: TRBV19
j_gene: TRBJ1-1
CDR3aa: CASIEEGLNTEAFF
CDR3nt: TGTGCCAGTATAGAGGAGGGATTGAACACTGAAGCTTTCTTT

abundance: -
d_gene: TRBD1
v_gene: TRBV5-1
j_gene: TRBJ2-5
CDR3aa: CASGVRDSGETQYF
CDR3nt: TGCGCCAGCGGAGTCCGGGACAGCGGAGAGACCCAGTACTTC

abundance: -
d_gene: -
v_gene: TRBV28
j_gene: TRBJ1-5
CDR3aa: CASSPRDGQPQHF
CDR3nt: TGTGCCAGCAGTCCCAGGGACGGTCAGCCCCAGCATTTT

abundance: -
d_gene: -
v_gene: TRBV28
j_gene: TRBJ1-1
CDR3aa: CAHFQGSRKAFF
CDR3nt: TGTGCACACTTTCAGGGGTCACGCAAAGCTTTCTTT

abundance: -
d_gene: TRBD1
v_gene: TRBV28
j_gene: TRBJ2-7
CDR3aa: CASSSSDREVAYEQYF
CDR3nt: TGTGCCAGCAGTTCCTCGGACAGGGAAGTAGCCTACGAGCAGTACTTC